This T cell receptor (beta chain) was sequenced during a study of blood T cell repertoires in COVID-19. The CDR3 runs 14 residues. Germline V gives CDR1 LNHDA, CDR2 SQIVND (reference sequence). V trimming: 5 bases; J trimming: 8 bases; junction bases outside the gene matches: 4. Libraries were prepared by immunoSEQ multiplex PCR; TCRdb keeps only in-frame clonotypes and omits some of them. The table shows about 210,000 clones, with around four fifths occurring only once. The chain has TRBV19 and TRBJ1-6; 9 positions agree with TRBD1. The sequence came from a woman aged 70-85 years with COVID-19, enrolled during active disease. Input material: peripheral blood. CDR3 amino acids: CASSVDRGDSPLHF. Here the CDR3 DNA reads TGTGCCAGTAGTGTTGACAGGGGGGATTCACCCCTCCACTTT.